Listed below are T cell receptor beta chains from one sample, sequenced in a study of T cell repertoires in cytomegalovirus infection. TCRdb processed the reads anew with MiXCR; each CDR3 protein has one entry. The repertoire holds 250,000 to 300,000 distinct CDR3 sequences, with less than 9.5% as singletons. The sequenced sample was PBMCs. The origin of the receptors is a human donor in good health (CMV status not recorded). Some clones in this sample may be carry-over from other donors' samples. Each CDR3 is given without its conserved first and last residue. Fields, in order: V gene, J gene, CDR3 protein.

V: TRBV7-2
J: TRBJ2-7
CDR3: ASSPRGKQGGSEQY

V: TRBV7-2
J: TRBJ1-3
CDR3: ASSFQGPTTRSGNTIY

V: TRBV5-6
J: TRBJ2-2
CDR3: ASSPGLAANTGELF

V: TRBV7-8
J: TRBJ1-4
CDR3: ASSLRFPATNEKLF

V: TRBV7-3
J: TRBJ1-1
CDR3: ASSFPKARGTEAF

V: TRBV28
J: TRBJ1-3
CDR3: ASSFSDGSSGNTIY

V: TRBV7-2
J: TRBJ1-5
CDR3: ASSLGPPERPQH

V: TRBV10-3
J: TRBJ2-7
CDR3: AISEGGGRYEQY

V: TRBV19
J: TRBJ1-5
CDR3: ASTHTGGGNQPQH

V: TRBV7-9
J: TRBJ1-4
CDR3: ASSSRKGMGYLVNEKLF

V: TRBV20-1
J: TRBJ2-7
CDR3: SARESHSTGTYEQY

V: TRBV7-6
J: TRBJ2-2
CDR3: ASSLMWETGELF

V: TRBV7-8
J: TRBJ1-1
CDR3: ASSLALGVGTEAF

V: TRBV20-1
J: TRBJ2-3
CDR3: SALRPGGTDTQY

V: TRBV28
J: TRBJ2-1
CDR3: ASSLSGNRNEQF

V: TRBV5-1
J: TRBJ1-2
CDR3: ASSLNRQGVEGYT

V: TRBV27
J: TRBJ1-5
CDR3: ASSLKALSNQPQH

V: TRBV11-2
J: TRBJ1-1
CDR3: ASSFGKGANTEAF

V: TRBV28
J: TRBJ2-7
CDR3: ASSSTTGGRNEQY

V: TRBV12-3/TRBV12-4
J: TRBJ2-2
CDR3: ASLKARQDTGELF

V: TRBV7-2
J: TRBJ1-6
CDR3: ASSLGSQTYNSPLH

V: TRBV18
J: TRBJ1-5
CDR3: ASSPMTGSDQPQH

V: TRBV7-3
J: TRBJ1-2
CDR3: ASSPDSSVGYT

V: TRBV6-2/TRBV6-3
J: TRBJ1-1
CDR3: TSSYQGTGNTEAF

V: TRBV6-1
J: TRBJ1-2
CDR3: ASRGGGRNYGYT

V: TRBV12-3/TRBV12-4
J: TRBJ1-1
CDR3: ASTRQGGNTEAF

V: TRBV2
J: TRBJ1-6
CDR3: ASRPGQGILARYNSPLH

V: TRBV7-8
J: TRBJ1-4
CDR3: ASSLWQTNEKLF

V: TRBV29-1
J: TRBJ2-1
CDR3: SVGDRVVNEQF

V: TRBV6-2/TRBV6-3
J: TRBJ2-1
CDR3: ASRPDRRNEQF

V: TRBV7-2
J: TRBJ1-2
CDR3: ASTTIAGNYGYT

V: TRBV2
J: TRBJ2-1
CDR3: ASTEGRTEQF

V: TRBV7-2
J: TRBJ2-5
CDR3: ASSLARQGQTQY

V: TRBV7-2
J: TRBJ2-7
CDR3: ASSQSTSVSYEQY

V: TRBV28
J: TRBJ2-3
CDR3: ASSSGTGFTDTQY

V: TRBV20-1
J: TRBJ2-4
CDR3: SARGEGTLAKNIQY

V: TRBV6-6
J: TRBJ2-3
CDR3: ASTKPAGPSVDTQY

V: TRBV7-9
J: TRBJ2-3
CDR3: ASSSPGPSKTQY

V: TRBV7-2
J: TRBJ2-1
CDR3: ASSLVLREQF

V: TRBV11-2
J: TRBJ1-2
CDR3: ASSSATGGAYGYT

V: TRBV7-2
J: TRBJ1-4
CDR3: ASSVRRGKLF

V: TRBV7-2
J: TRBJ1-5
CDR3: ASSLSGGNQPQH

V: TRBV7-2
J: TRBJ1-6
CDR3: ASSLGTGGNNSPLH

V: TRBV2
J: TRBJ2-7
CDR3: AGGPVSLKVYEQY

V: TRBV7-2
J: TRBJ2-3
CDR3: ASSFGPGGIDTQY

V: TRBV7-6
J: TRBJ1-2
CDR3: ASSPTQGAHGYT

V: TRBV5-4
J: TRBJ2-5
CDR3: ASSPGAREETQY

V: TRBV7-2
J: TRBJ2-5
CDR3: ASSLIGSGIQETQY

V: TRBV30
J: TRBJ1-3
CDR3: AWSGISGNTIY

V: TRBV7-2
J: TRBJ1-3
CDR3: ASSLDGASGNTIY

V: TRBV6-2/TRBV6-3
J: TRBJ2-3
CDR3: ASSSPQVRSTDTQY

V: TRBV19
J: TRBJ1-2
CDR3: ASTTDPGGYT

V: TRBV28
J: TRBJ1-6
CDR3: ASSLADRDLYNSPLH